This passage covers 20 T cell receptor beta chains from one sample sequenced in a study of blood T cell repertoires in COVID-19. Sequencing was performed with immunoSEQ multiplex PCR; in TCRdb, only in-frame clones are kept and a portion is missing. The data hold more than 200,000 clones, with about 87% observed a single time. Sequencing used peripheral blood. These receptors originate from a man aged 30-40 years with COVID-19, enrolled during active disease.

The CDR3 reads CASSLSGIGTQYF. The CDR3 DNA reads as TGTGCCAGCAGTTTATCGGGGATTGGGACGCAGTATTTT. The V call is TRBV12-3 or TRBV12-4, the J call TRBJ2-3; a possible D gene is TRBD2 (5 bases). The CDR3 is 13 residues long. The V end was cut by 2 bases, the J end by 9 bases, with 12 bases between.

The rearrangement uses TRBV30 and TRBJ2-2; no reliable D call. Per germline, CDR1 GTSNPN and CDR2 SVGIG (reference sequence). The CDR3 covers 15 residues. Trimming stripped 3 bases from V and 0 bases from J, with 11 bases between. The CDR3 loop reads CAWSAQISNTGELFF. Written as DNA, the CDR3 is TGTGCCTGGAGCGCACAGATTTCGAACACCGGGGAGCTGTTTTTT.

There are a few counts of this clone. The rearrangement joins TRBV6-5 to TRBJ1-2, with 10 nucleotides matching TRBD1. This CDR3 has 14 residues. Germline V gene lookup returns CDR1 MNHEY and CDR2 SVGAGI. Losses at the gene ends were 7 bases for V and 6 bases for J; bases not matched to a gene: 8. The DNA for the CDR3 is TGTGCCAGCAATAGAGCCGGGACAGGGGATGGCTACACCTTC. Translation: CASNRAGTGDGYTF.

The chain links TRBV9 to TRBJ1-2; D is ambiguous. This CDR3 comprises 13 residues. In germline, CDR1 is SGDLS, CDR2 YYNGEE. The V and J ends lost 0 bases and 6 bases respectively, with 9 bases between them. CDR3: CASSVDQSDGYTF. DNA for the CDR3: TGTGCCAGCAGCGTAGATCAGTCCGATGGCTACACCTTC.

This clone occurred a few times. The chain couples TRBV5-4 to TRBJ2-1, with no clear D. The V end was cut by 4 bases, the J end by 4 bases, with 9 bases between. The CDR3 is made up of 13 amino acids. Germline CDR1 reads SGHNT; CDR2 reads YYREEE (reference sequence). CDR3 sequence: CASSAVVYNEQFF. The CDR3 bases are TGTGCCAGCAGCGCGGTGGTATACAATGAGCAGTTCTTC.

The J gene is TRBJ1-1, the V gene TRBV18, with 9 bases lining up with TRBD1. The CDR3 length is 15 residues. From germline, CDR1 is KGHSH and CDR2 LQKENI. J gave up 3 bases and V 6 bases, and 8 bases lay outside the gene matches. The CDR3 loop reads CASSPRTGADTEAFF. The DNA for the CDR3 is TGTGCCAGCTCTCCAAGGACAGGGGCCGACACTGAAGCTTTCTTT.

The chain joins TRBV28 to TRBJ2-7, with 13 bases that match TRBD2. This CDR3 has 15 amino acids. Germline trimming cut 2 bases from V and 6 bases from J; bases unmatched to any gene: 4. CDR1 is MDHEN, CDR2 SYDVKM, per germline. In DNA, the CDR3 is TGTGCCAGCAGTTTACCGGGACTAGCGGGAAGCGAGCAGTACTTC. The encoded protein is CASSLPGLAGSEQYF. Based on the CDR3 plus reference TRBV28 and TRBJ2-7, the full variable domain is DVKVTQSSRYLVKRTGEKVFLECVQDMDHENMFWYRQDPGLGLRLIYFSYDVKMKEKGDIPEGYSVSREKKERFSLILESASTNQTSMYLCASSLPGLAGSEQYFGPGTRLTVT.

CDR3 loop: CATRKVGTGEDTQYF. The CDR3 nucleotides are TGTGCCACCAGGAAAGTCGGGACAGGGGAAGATACGCAGTATTTT. The chain is built from TRBV24-1 and TRBJ2-3; 10 nucleotides agree with TRBD1. The junction had 8 bases not matched to a gene; V was cut back by 7 bases and J by 5 bases. Germline V gives CDR1 KGHDR, CDR2 SFDVKD. CDR3 size: 15 residues.

The chain couples TRBV7-9 to TRBJ1-3, with TRBD1 as a possible D gene (6 bases). V dropped 8 bases and J dropped 3 bases, with 20 bases sitting between them. This CDR3 region has 16 residues. The germline V gene encodes CDR1 SEHNR and CDR2 FQNEAQ (reference sequence). The CDR3 here is CASSPNRAPLGNTIYF. The CDR3 region has the DNA TGTGCCAGCTCCCCAAACAGGGCCCCACTTGGAAACACCATATATTTT.

This clone has a single count. The chain joins TRBV19 to TRBJ2-3; unclear D gene. The CDR3 loop spans 13 amino acids. Germline CDR1 and CDR2: LNHDA and SQIVND (reference sequence). Trimming shortened V by 3 bases and J by 2 bases, and 6 bases separated the two germline ends. As DNA, the CDR3 is TGTGCCAGTAGTATTAGCCCCACAGATACGCAGTATTTT. Translated: CASSISPTDTQYF.

CDR3 residues: CASKGRADSYEQYF. The CDR3 DNA reads TGTGCCAGTAAAGGGCGGGCCGACTCCTACGAGCAGTACTTC. The rearrangement uses TRBV19 and TRBJ2-7; D is perhaps TRBD2 (5 bases). CDR1 and CDR2 (germline): LNHDA, SQIVND (reference sequence). V lost 7 bases and J 0 bases, leaving 13 bases between the germline ends. The CDR3 covers 14 residues.

The chain links TRBV11-3 to TRBJ1-6; D possibly corresponds to TRBD1 (6 bases). Germline assignment: CDR1 SGHNT and CDR2 YENEEA. The CDR3 totals 14 residues. V lost 5 bases and J 7 bases, leaving 12 bases between the germline ends. In DNA, the CDR3 is TGTGCCAGCAGCCGCACAGGGATCAATTCACCCCTCCACTTT. Its translation: CASSRTGINSPLHF.

This clone was recorded once. J is TRBJ1-5 and V is TRBV2; D is undetermined. CDR3 length equals 15 residues. The germline gives CDR1 SNHLY, CDR2 FYNNEI. Trimming removed 4 bases at V and 1 base at J, with 11 bases between. CDR3 amino acids: CASSGPTGSNQPQHF. The CDR3 region has the DNA TGTGCCAGCAGTGGACCGACGGGAAGCAATCAGCCCCAGCATTTT.

V usage is TRBV5-5 and J usage is TRBJ2-1; 8 bases are a match to TRBD2. Trimming removed 5 bases from V and 0 bases from J; junction bases left unmatched: 4. The CDR3 sequence is 15 residues long. The V gene's germline CDR1 is SGHKS and CDR2 YYEKEE (reference sequence). For the CDR3, the DNA is TGTGCCAGCAGTACCGGGACTAGCTCCTACAATGAGCAGTTCTTC. This translates into CASSTGTSSYNEQFF.

The chain is built from TRBV9 and TRBJ2-7, with D unresolved. CDR3 size: 14 residues. The V end lost 0 bases, the J end lost 2 bases, and 9 bases lay between the germline ends. Germline V lookup: CDR1 SGDLS, CDR2 YYNGEE. The DNA for the CDR3 is TGTGCCAGCAGCGTAGGACTCTCGCCCTACGAGCAGTACTTC. Its translation is CASSVGLSPYEQYF.

This chain uses TRBV11-2 with TRBJ1-4, with TRBD1 matching over 7 bases. Germline V CDR1 and CDR2: SGHAT, FQNNGV. The CDR3 is 13 amino acids. After removal of 3 bases from V and 8 bases from J, the junction contained 3 bases not matched to a gene. Written as DNA, the CDR3 is TGTGCCAGCAGCTTTACAGGGGAGGAAAAACTGTTTTTT. Protein product: CASSFTGEEKLFF.

The gene calls are TRBV30 and TRBJ1-2; D is unresolved. V was trimmed by 6 bases and J by 0 bases, leaving 20 bases between them. The CDR3 runs 16 residues. Germline V CDR1 and CDR2: GTSNPN, SVGIG (reference sequence). The CDR3, as DNA: TGTGCCTGTTTGGGAGCAGGACCGAATTCTAACTATGGCTACACCTTC. Residues: CACLGAGPNSNYGYTF.

The V call is TRBV7-2, the J call TRBJ2-7; maybe TRBD1 (6 bases). Trimming removed 5 bases at V and 0 bases at J, with 11 bases between. The germline V gene has CDR1 SGHTA and CDR2 FQGNSA. The CDR3 is made up of 14 amino acids. The CDR3 region has the DNA TGTGCCAGCAGCCGCCGGACAGACTCCTACGAGCAGTACTTC. It codes for CASSRRTDSYEQYF.

For the CDR3, the DNA is TGTGCCAGCAGCAAAACTAGCGGGGGGGTCACCGGGGAGCTGTTTTTT. Its protein is CASSKTSGGVTGELFF. V is TRBV3-1 (or the pseudogene TRBV3-2) and J is TRBJ2-2, with TRBD2 matching over 13 bases. This CDR3 is 16 amino acids long. V dropped 5 bases and J dropped 4; count of bases not matched to a gene: 4. Germline loops: CDR1 LGHDT, CDR2 YNNKEL (reference sequence).

The chain employs TRBV7-2 and TRBJ1-1; D unclear. Germline CDR1 is SGHTA and CDR2 is FQGNSA. This CDR3 spans 14 amino acids. Between the trimmed V and J ends, which lost 2 bases and 4 bases, there was a span of 11 bases. This CDR3 is CASSLLLEGTEAFF. In nucleotides, the CDR3 is TGTGCCAGCAGCTTACTTCTCGAGGGCACTGAAGCTTTCTTT.